The 11 T cell receptor beta chains below were found in one sample sequenced in a study of blood T cell repertoires in COVID-19. The method was immunoSEQ multiplex PCR; TCRdb's version includes in-frame clones alone and lacks a portion of them. The sample lists about 200,000 clones, about 85% occurring once. Material for sequencing was peripheral blood. These receptors came from a human donor in a cohort sampled during active COVID-19.

J is TRBJ2-7 and V is TRBV7-2, with 9 positions matching TRBD1. Germline loops: CDR1 SGHTA, CDR2 FQGNSA. The CDR3 is 15 amino acids. The junction had 7 bases not matched to a gene; V was cut back by 5 bases and J by 2 bases. Written as DNA, the CDR3 is TGTGCCAGCAGCACCCCCGGACAGGGGCCCTACGAGCAGTACGTC. Translated, it gives CASSTPGQGPYEQYV.

The J gene is TRBJ2-2, the V gene TRBV27; 12 bases agree with TRBD2. V gave up 2 bases and J gave up 8 bases; unmatched junction bases: 3. Germline assignment: CDR1 MNHEY and CDR2 SMNVEV (reference sequence). The CDR3 has 15 residues. The CDR3 sequence: CASSLGLAGGGELFF. The CDR3 nucleotides are TGTGCCAGCAGTTTAGGTCTAGCGGGAGGGGGGGAGCTGTTTTTT.

This clone is a singleton in its sample. The chain couples TRBV7-2 to TRBJ2-3; perhaps TRBD1 as D (5 bases). V was clipped by 1 base and J by 2 bases, with 10 bases between them. The CDR3 consists of 15 residues. The germline gives CDR1 SGHTA, CDR2 FQGNSA. For the CDR3, the DNA is TGTGCCAGCAGCTTAGATAGGGGAATCACAGATACGCAGTATTTT. The encoded protein is CASSLDRGITDTQYF. Full variable domain (remainder filled in from reference TRBV7-2 and TRBJ2-3): GAGVSQSPSNKVTEKGKDVELRCDPISGHTALYWYRQSLGQGLEFLIYFQGNSAPDKSGLPSDRFSAERTGGSVSTLTIQRTQQEDSAVYLCASSLDRGITDTQYFGPGTRLTVL.

The chain has TRBV10-3 and TRBJ2-7; 10 bases align to TRBD1. The V segment lost 8 bases and the J segment 6 bases; nucleotides outside the gene matches: 10. Germline CDR1 and CDR2: ENHRY and SYGVKD. The CDR3 has 14 residues. CDR3 sequence: CAIWNRDRGGEQYF. CDR3 in DNA: TGTGCCATCTGGAACCGGGACAGGGGTGGCGAGCAGTACTTC.

The chain carries TRBV19 and TRBJ1-5, with D uncertain. Trimming removed 6 bases at V and 0 bases at J, with 18 bases between. The CDR3 extends over 17 amino acids. Germline CDR1 LNHDA, CDR2 SQIVND (reference sequence). The CDR3 DNA follows: TGTGCCAGTAGGCCCGGGTGGAGTGCCATTAGCAATCAGCCCCAGCATTTT. Translated: CASRPGWSAISNQPQHF. The entire variable domain, with the rest obtained from reference TRBV19 and TRBJ1-5, is as follows: DGGITQSPKYLFRKEGQNVTLSCEQNLNHDAMYWYRQDPGQGLRLIYYSQIVNDFQKGDIAEGYSVSREKKESFPLTVTSAQKNPTAFYLCASRPGWSAISNQPQHFGDGTRLSIL.

This clone was seen once. The chain links TRBV6-4 to TRBJ1-6, with 7 bases that match TRBD1. V lost 4 bases to trimming and J lost 7 bases; unmatched junction nucleotides: 4. Germline CDR1 and CDR2: MRHNA and SNTAGT. The CDR3 loop spans 14 amino acids. The CDR3 spells CASSARTGNSPLHF. In DNA, the CDR3 is TGTGCCAGCAGTGCCCGGACAGGAAATTCACCCCTCCACTTT.

This rearrangement joins TRBV28 to TRBJ2-2; D is undetermined. The V gene's germline CDR1 is MDHEN and CDR2 SYDVKM. CDR3 size: 15 residues. Trimming cost V 7 bases and J 2 bases, with 14 bases left between them. The CDR3 DNA reads as TGTGCCAGCACAGGTTTTATGCCAAACACCGGGGAGCTGTTTTTT. Its translation is CASTGFMPNTGELFF.

The chain recombines TRBV7-9 with TRBJ1-2, with D unclear. CDR3 length: 17 amino acids. The germline gives CDR1 SEHNR, CDR2 FQNEAQ (reference sequence). The V and J ends lost 1 base and 2 bases respectively, with 17 bases between them. For the CDR3, the DNA is TGTGCCAGCAGCTTAGAGATGGGAGGGCACTCCAACTATGGCTACACCTTC. Translated, it gives CASSLEMGGHSNYGYTF. Filled out from reference TRBV7-9 and TRBJ1-2, the complete variable domain reads DTGVSQNPRHKITKRGQNVTFRCDPISEHNRLYWYRQTLGQGPEFLTYFQNEAQLEKSRLLSDRFSAERPKGSFSTLEIQRTEQGDSAMYLCASSLEMGGHSNYGYTFGSGTRLTVV.

The chain has TRBV15 and TRBJ2-7, with D unresolved. The germline gives CDR1 LNHNV, CDR2 YYDKDF (reference sequence). The CDR3 is made up of 11 amino acids. V was clipped by 4 bases and J by 4 bases, with 5 bases between them. This CDR3 is CATSTGYEQYV. The CDR3 DNA reads TGTGCCACCAGCACAGGTTACGAGCAGTACGTC.

The chain couples TRBV3-1 (or the pseudogene TRBV3-2) to TRBJ2-1, with 7 bases identical to TRBD2. The germline gives CDR1 LGHDT, CDR2 YNNKEL (reference sequence). The CDR3 is made up of 15 amino acids. V shed 1 base, J shed 7 bases, and the junction held 7 bases outside the gene matches. CDR3 coding DNA: TGTGCCAGCAGCCAAGTTTTGAACGGGAGGAATGAGCAGTTCTTC. This sequence encodes CASSQVLNGRNEQFF.

The V gene is TRBV2, the J gene TRBJ2-5; 8 bases match TRBD2. Trimming at V came to 4 bases and at J to 3 bases, leaving 4 bases not matched to a gene. CDR3 length: 14 amino acids. Germline V CDR1 and CDR2: SNHLY, FYNNEI. The CDR3 DNA is TGTGCCAGCAGTGCCGGGACTAGAAAAGAGACCCAGTACTTC. Translation: CASSAGTRKETQYF.